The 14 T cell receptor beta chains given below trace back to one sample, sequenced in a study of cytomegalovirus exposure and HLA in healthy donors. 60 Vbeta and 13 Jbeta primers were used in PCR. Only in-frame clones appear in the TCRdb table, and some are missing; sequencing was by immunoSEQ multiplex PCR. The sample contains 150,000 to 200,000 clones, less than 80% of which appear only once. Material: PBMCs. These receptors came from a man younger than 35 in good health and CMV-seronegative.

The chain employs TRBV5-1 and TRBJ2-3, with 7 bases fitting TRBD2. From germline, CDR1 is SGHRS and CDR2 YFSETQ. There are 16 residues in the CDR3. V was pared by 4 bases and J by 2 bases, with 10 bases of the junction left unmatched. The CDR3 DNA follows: TGCGCCAGCAGCCGAGGTCTCCGGGGGGACACAGATACGCAGTATTTT. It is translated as CASSRGLRGDTDTQYF.

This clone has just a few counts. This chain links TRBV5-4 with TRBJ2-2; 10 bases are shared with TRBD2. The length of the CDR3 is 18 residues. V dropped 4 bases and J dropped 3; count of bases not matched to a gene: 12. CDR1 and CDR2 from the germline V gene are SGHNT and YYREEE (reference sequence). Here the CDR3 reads CASSLKKSGRADTGELFF. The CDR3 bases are TGTGCCAGCAGCCTAAAAAAAAGCGGGAGGGCCGACACCGGGGAGCTGTTTTTT.

CDR3 nucleotide sequence: TGTGCCAGCGGGGTAGCGGGGTCCTACGAGCAGTACTTC. This encodes CASGVAGSYEQYF. V is TRBV27 and J is TRBJ2-7; 8 positions agree with TRBD2. Germline-derived CDR1 and CDR2 are MNHEY and SMNVEV (reference sequence). The CDR3 runs to 13 residues. The V gene end was trimmed by 8 bases and the J gene end by 1 base; junction bases not matched to a gene: 4.

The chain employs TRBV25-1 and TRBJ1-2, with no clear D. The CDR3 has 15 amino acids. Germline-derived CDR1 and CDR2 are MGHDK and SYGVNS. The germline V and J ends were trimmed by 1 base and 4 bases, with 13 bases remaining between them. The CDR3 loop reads CASSESSAGPYGYTF. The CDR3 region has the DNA TGTGCCAGCAGTGAATCCTCGGCAGGCCCCTATGGCTACACCTTC.

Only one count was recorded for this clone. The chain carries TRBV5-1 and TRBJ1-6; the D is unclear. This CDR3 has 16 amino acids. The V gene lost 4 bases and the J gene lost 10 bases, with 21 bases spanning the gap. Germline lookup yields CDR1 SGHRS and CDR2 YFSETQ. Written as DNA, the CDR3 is TGCGCCAGCAGCCCCTTTTACGAGGGAACTAAGTCACCCCTCCACTTT. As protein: CASSPFYEGTKSPLHF.

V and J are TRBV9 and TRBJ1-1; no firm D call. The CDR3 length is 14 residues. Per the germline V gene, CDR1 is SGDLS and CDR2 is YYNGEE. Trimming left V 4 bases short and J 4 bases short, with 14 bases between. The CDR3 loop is CASSPSRRGTEAFF. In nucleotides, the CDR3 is TGTGCCAGCAGCCCGTCAAGGCGGGGCACTGAAGCTTTCTTT.

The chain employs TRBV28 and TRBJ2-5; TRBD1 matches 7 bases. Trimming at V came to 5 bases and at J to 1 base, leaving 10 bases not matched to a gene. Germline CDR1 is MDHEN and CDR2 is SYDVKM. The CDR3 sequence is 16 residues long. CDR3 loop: CASSTPRQGIQETQYF. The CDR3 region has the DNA TGTGCCAGCAGTACACCGCGACAGGGCATCCAAGAGACCCAGTACTTC.

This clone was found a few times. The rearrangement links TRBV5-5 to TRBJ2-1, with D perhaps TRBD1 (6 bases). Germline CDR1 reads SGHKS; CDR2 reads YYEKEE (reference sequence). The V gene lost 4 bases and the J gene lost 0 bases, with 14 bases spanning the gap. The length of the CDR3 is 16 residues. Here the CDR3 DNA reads TGTGCCAGCAGCCACCTGAGGGGGAGCTCCTACAATGAGCAGTTCTTC. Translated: CASSHLRGSSYNEQFF.

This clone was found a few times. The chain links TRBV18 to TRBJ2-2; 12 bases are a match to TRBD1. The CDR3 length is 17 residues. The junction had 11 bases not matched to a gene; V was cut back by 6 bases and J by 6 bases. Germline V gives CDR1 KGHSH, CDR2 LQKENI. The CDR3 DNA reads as TGTGCCAGCTCCGGGACAGGGGGCGTCGGAGTGGCCGGGGAGCTGTTTTTT. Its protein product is CASSGTGGVGVAGELFF.

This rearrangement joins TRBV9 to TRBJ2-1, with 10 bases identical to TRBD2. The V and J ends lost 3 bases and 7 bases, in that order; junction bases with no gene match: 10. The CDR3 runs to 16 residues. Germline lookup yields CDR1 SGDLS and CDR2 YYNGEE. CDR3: CASSAASGGNINEQFF. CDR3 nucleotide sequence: TGTGCCAGCAGCGCTGCTAGCGGGGGAAACATAAATGAGCAGTTCTTC.

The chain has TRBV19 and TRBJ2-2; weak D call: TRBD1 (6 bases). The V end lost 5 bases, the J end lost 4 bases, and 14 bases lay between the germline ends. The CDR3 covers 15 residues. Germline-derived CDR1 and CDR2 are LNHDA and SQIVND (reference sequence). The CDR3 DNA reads TGTGCCAGTAGTGTTACAGGGTTAGGCACCGGGGAGCTGTTTTTT. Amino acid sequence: CASSVTGLGTGELFF.

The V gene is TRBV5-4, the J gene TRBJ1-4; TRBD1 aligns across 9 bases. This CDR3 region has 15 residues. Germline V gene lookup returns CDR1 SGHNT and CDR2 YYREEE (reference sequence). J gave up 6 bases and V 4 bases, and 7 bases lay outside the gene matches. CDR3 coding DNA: TGTGCCAGCAGCACAGGGGGCGCAGTTGATGAAAAACTGTTTTTT. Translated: CASSTGGAVDEKLFF. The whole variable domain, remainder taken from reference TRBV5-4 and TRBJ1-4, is ETGVTQSPTHLIKTRGQQVTLRCSSQSGHNTVSWYQQALGQGPQFIFQYYREEENGRGNFPPRFSGLQFPNYSSELNVNALELDDSALYLCASSTGGAVDEKLFFGSGTQLSVL.

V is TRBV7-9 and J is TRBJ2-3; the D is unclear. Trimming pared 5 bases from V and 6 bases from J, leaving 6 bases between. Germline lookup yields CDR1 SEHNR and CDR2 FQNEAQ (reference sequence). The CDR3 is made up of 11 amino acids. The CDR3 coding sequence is TGTGCCAGCAGCCCCCGGGATACGCAGTATTTT. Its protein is CASSPRDTQYF.

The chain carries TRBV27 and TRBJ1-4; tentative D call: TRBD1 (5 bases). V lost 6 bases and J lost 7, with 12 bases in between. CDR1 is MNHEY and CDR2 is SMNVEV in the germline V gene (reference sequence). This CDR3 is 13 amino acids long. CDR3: CASRGGVGEKLFF. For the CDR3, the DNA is TGTGCCAGCAGGGGAGGGGTCGGTGAAAAACTGTTTTTT.